This T cell receptor beta chain was sequenced in a study of technical replicates of blood from a few donors. Some clones are missing from TCRdb's copy, which holds only in-frame ones; the method was immunoSEQ multiplex PCR. The table has about 94,000 clones, roughly 95% seen once; the top ten hold 0.22%. The J segment lost 5 bases and the V segment lost 3 bases, leaving 4 bases of the junction unmatched. CDR1 and CDR2 (germline): LGHNA, YNFKEQ. The CDR3 has 15 amino acids. The receptor was isolated from a human donor in good health. The chain employs TRBV4-2 and TRBJ2-1, with TRBD2 matching over 10 bases. Sequencing was carried out using T cells isolated from PBMCs. The DNA of the CDR3 is TGTGCCAGCAGCCACGGACTAGCGGATAACAATGAGCAGTTCTTC. It codes for CASSHGLADNNEQFF.